This T cell receptor beta chain came from a study of shared clonotypes between healthy human individuals (dated by TCRdb to 2018 to 2021). As for the study more broadly: The cohort comprised a couple of women and a few men aged 18 to 49 years. For each donor, three plates each were used for CD4 naive and CD4 memory, two plates were used for CD8 naive, and one plate was used for CD8 memory. To estimate repertoire size and how much clonotype sharing occurs between individuals, the study deeply sequenced the blood TCR repertoires of roughly 5 healthy adults. To increase sequencing depth and limit assay-specific biases, TCR repertoire library preparation and sequencing were carried out by different laboratories using diverse techniques. Each donor's leukapheresis produced roughly between roughly 0.9 and 8.9 billion PBMCs.

According to the germline V gene, CDR1 reads SGDLS and CDR2 reads YYNGEE. The CDR3 contains 16 residues, cysteine and phenylalanine counted. The entry retains the CDR3 DNA only, 48 bases that are in frame from base 1. V sheds 4 bases and J sheds 0 bases, leaving 11 bases between their ends. This clone showed up just once. Its antigen is unknown. Base qualities are not provided; no much larger clone lies one nucleotide away. Study-wide conclusions, independent of this receptor: Sharing across a few donors was observed for around 5% of naive CD4, about 4% of naive CD8, 2% to 2.5% of memory CD4, and 0.4% of memory CD8 clonotypes. Rarefaction of sorted-subset datasets indicated incomplete sequencing despite the large sequencing depth. Naive subsets generally had larger estimated clonotype richness than memory subsets did. Compared with non-shared clonotypes, clonotypes shared by all four sorted-subset donors had higher generation probabilities. The small number of donors limited the genetic and exposure-history diversity represented. Only blood was sampled, and tissue TCR repertoires likely differ from those in blood. Pairwise subsampling indicated that sequencing depth was expected to affect the degree of clonotype sharing among donors.

TCR CDR3 regions were amplified from genomic DNA by multiplex PCR using the deep immunoSEQ assay. Extracted genomic DNA from each cell subset was distributed evenly across all wells of several immunoSEQ 96-well plates, and each plate was treated as a replicate. Each replicate PCR for sorted subsets received about 220 ng genomic DNA, equal to about 30,000 T cell genomes. Purified libraries were quantified with a Qubit 3.0 fluorometer, sized on a Bioanalyzer 2100, and re-quantified with the KAPA Library Quantification kit. Every immunoSEQ 96-well plate was sequenced on a dedicated single-read 150-cycle Illumina NextSeq 550 flow cell. Per the original workflow: Because the immunoSEQ output included only junctional sequences and no quality scores, the filtering could not be the same as the filtering used for full-length reads. Sequences were annotated with PyIR, a Python wrapper for IgBLAST v1.9, using IMGT germline references to assign V/J genes and CDR3. Any read was removed if the V/J assignment was weak (E-value above 1e-6), the CDR3 was missing, or the read contained stop codons, out-of-frame junctions, or ambiguous translated residues. V3J clonotypes were defined as sequences sharing an identical inferred V gene, J gene, and CDR3 amino acid sequence. To compute the percentage overlap between repertoires, the number of shared unique clonotypes was divided by the size of the smaller repertoire. Repertoire richness was assessed with RTK rarefaction, the Chao1 estimator, and Recon v2.1 estimates of unobserved clonotypes. OLGA was used to compute generation probabilities for all TCRbeta clonotypes that the gDNA method yielded from a few donors. Entries here come from immuneACCESS through TCRdb and include only in-frame sequences with V and J called. Some clones fail to appear in such tables; in the studies checked, an unresolved V gene covers under half of the shortfall, and the cause of the remainder is unknown. That table is the source of V, J and clone size, and D and trimming were worked out from the DNA. The sample table shows millions of clones, and 90% to 95% are seen once. 0.13% of the sample belongs to the ten largest clones.

The donors were healthy, HIV-negative adults with no recently reported acute infections or vaccinations. Every donor was a Caucasian adult living in Nashville, Tennessee, USA. CD4+ T cells were enriched by magnetic negative selection; naive cells were then positively selected on CD45RA, and the negative fraction formed the memory subset. Blood was obtained by leukapheresis, after which PBMCs were separated by Ficoll-Histopaque density gradient centrifugation and cryopreserved in liquid nitrogen vapor phase. Purity and quantity of every magnetically sorted T cell population were checked by analytical flow cytometry. Each sorted fraction had its genomic DNA isolated and then quantified by UV absorbance on a Nanodrop 2000c.

Material for sequencing was naive CD4+ T cells sorted from blood. The cell subset or site label here, explained by the study, means: CD45RA+ positively selected. Rearrangement joined TRBV9 to TRBJ2-6; the D gene remains uncertain. This receptor was taken from a man younger than 30 in good health. CDR3 reads: CASSSKGFSGANVLTF. Read as DNA, the sequence is TGTGCCAGCAGCTCCAAGGGTTTCTCTGGGGCCAACGTCCTGACTTTC.